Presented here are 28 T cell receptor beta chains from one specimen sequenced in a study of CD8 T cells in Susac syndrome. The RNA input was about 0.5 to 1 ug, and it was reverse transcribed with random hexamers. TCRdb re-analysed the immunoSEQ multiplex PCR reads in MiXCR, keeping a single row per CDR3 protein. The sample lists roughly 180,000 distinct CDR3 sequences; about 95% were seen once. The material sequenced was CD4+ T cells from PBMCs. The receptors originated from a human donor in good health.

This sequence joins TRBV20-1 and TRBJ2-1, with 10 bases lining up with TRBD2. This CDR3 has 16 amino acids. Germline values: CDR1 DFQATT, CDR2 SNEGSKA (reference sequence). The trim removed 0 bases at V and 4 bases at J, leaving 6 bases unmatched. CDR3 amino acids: CSARDVWTSGYNEQFF. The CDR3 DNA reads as TGCAGTGCTAGAGATGTTTGGACTAGCGGTTACAATGAGCAGTTCTTC.

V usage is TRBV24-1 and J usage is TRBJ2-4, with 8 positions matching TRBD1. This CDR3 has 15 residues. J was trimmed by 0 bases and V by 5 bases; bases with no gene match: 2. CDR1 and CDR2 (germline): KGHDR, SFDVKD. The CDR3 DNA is TGTGCCACCAGTGGGACAGGGTCAGCCAAAAACATTCAGTACTTC. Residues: CATSGTGSAKNIQYF.

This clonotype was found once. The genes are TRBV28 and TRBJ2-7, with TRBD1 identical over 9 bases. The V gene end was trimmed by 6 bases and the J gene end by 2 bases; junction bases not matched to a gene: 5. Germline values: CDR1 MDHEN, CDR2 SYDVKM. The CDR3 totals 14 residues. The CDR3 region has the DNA TGTGCCAGCAGGACAGGGGGACTCCCCTACGAGCAGTACTTC. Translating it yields CASRTGGLPYEQYF.

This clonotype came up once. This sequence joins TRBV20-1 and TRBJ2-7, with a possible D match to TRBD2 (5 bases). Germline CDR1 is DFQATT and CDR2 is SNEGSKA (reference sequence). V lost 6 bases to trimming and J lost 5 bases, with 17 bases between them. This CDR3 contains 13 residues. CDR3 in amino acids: CSAGRLAVDEQYF. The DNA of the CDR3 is TGCAGTGCAGGGCGGCTAGCAGTCGACGAGCAGTACTTC.

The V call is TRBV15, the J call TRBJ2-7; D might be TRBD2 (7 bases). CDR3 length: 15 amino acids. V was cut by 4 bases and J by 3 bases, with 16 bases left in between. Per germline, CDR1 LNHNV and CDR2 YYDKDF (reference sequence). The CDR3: CATSIGGGGSYEQYF. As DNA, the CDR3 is TGTGCCACCAGCATAGGGGGTGGCGGGAGCTACGAGCAGTACTTC.

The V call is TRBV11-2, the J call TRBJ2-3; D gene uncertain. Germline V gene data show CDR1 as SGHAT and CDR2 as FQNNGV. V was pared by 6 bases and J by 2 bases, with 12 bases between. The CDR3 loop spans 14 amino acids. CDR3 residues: CASRVASITDTQYF. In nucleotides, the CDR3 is TGTGCCAGCAGAGTCGCATCGATCACAGATACGCAGTATTTT. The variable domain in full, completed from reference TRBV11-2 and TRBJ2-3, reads EAGVAQSPRYKIIEKRQSVAFWCNPISGHATLYWYQQILGQGPKLLIQFQNNGVVDDSQLPKDRFSAERLKGVDSTLKIQPAKLEDSAVYLCASRVASITDTQYFGPGTRLTVL.

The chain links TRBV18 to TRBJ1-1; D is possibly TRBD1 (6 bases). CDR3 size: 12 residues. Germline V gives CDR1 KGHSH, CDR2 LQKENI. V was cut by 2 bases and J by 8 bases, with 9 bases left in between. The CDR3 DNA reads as TGTGCCAGCTCACCAGCTGACAGGGAAGCTTTCTTT. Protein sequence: CASSPADREAFF.

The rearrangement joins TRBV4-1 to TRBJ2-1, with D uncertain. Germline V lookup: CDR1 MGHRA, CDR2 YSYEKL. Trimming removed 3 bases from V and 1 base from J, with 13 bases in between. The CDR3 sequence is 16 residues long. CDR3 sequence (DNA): TGCGCCAGCAGCCAGGCTCGGGCGGCGTCCTACAATGAGCAGTTCTTC. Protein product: CASSQARAASYNEQFF.

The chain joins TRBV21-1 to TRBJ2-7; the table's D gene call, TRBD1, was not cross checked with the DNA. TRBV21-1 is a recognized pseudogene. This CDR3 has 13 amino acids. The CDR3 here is CASQGAGVHEQYF. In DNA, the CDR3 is TGTGCCAGCCAGGGGGCAGGGGTACACGAGCAGTACTTC.

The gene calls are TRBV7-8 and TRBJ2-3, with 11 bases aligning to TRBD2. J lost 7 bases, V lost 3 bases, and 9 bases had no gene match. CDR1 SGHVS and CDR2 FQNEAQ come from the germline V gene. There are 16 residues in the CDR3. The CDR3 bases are TGTGCCAGCAGCTTCTCCCTGACTAGCGGGAAACATACGCAGTATTTT. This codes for CASSFSLTSGKHTQYF.

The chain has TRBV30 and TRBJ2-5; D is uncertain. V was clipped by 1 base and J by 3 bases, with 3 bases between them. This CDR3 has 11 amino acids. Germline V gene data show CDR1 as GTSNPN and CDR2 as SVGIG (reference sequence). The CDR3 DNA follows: TGTGCCTGGAGTGGCAAAGAGACCCAGTACTTC. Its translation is CAWSGKETQYF.

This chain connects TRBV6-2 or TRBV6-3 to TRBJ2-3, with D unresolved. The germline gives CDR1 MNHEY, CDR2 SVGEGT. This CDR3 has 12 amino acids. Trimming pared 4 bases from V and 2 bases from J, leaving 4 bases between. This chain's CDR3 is CASSLFTDTQYF. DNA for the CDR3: TGTGCCAGCAGTTTGTTCACAGATACGCAGTATTTT.

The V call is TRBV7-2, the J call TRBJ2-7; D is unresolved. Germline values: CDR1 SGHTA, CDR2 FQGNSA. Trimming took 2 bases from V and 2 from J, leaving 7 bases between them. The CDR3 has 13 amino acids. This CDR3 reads CASSLKDPYEQYF. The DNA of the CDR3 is TGTGCCAGCAGCTTAAAGGACCCCTACGAGCAGTACTTC.

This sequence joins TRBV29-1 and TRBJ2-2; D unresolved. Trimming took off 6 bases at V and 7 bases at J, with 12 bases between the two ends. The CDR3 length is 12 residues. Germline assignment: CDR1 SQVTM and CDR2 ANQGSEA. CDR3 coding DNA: TGCAGCGTCCTCCTGACCCTCGGGGAGCTGTTTTTT. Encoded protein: CSVLLTLGELFF.

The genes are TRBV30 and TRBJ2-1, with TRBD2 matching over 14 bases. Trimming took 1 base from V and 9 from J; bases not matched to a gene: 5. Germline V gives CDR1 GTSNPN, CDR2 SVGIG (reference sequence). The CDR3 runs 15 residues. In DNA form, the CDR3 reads TGTGCCTGGAGTGGACTAGCGGGAGGGCCAGGTGAGCAGTTCTTC. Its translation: CAWSGLAGGPGEQFF.

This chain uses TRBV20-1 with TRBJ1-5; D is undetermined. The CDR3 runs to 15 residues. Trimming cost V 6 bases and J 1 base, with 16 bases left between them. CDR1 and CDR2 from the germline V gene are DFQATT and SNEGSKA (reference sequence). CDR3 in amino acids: CSARAGGWSNQPQHF. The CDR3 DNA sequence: TGCAGTGCGCGGGCGGGAGGATGGAGCAATCAGCCCCAGCATTTT.

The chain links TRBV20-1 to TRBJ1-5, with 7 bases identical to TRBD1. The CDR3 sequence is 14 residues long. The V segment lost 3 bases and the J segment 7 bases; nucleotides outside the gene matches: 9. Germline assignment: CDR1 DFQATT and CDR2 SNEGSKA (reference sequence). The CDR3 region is CSASRGVSFQPQHF. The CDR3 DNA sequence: TGCAGTGCTAGCAGGGGGGTTTCATTCCAGCCCCAGCATTTT.

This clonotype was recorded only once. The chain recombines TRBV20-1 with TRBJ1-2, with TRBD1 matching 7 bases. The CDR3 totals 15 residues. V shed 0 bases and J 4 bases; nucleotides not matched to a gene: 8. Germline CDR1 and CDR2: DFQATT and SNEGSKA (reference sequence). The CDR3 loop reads CSARDSRGGSYGYTF. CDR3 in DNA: TGCAGTGCTAGAGATAGTAGAGGGGGCAGCTATGGCTACACCTTC.

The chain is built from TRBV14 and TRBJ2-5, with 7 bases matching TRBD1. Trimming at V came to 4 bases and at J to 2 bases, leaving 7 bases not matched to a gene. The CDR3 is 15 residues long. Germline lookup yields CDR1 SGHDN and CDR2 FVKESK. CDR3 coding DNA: TGTGCCAGCAGCCGCGGACAGGCCAAACAAGAGACCCAGTACTTC. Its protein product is CASSRGQAKQETQYF. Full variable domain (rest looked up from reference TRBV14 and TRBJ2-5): EAGVTQFPSHSVIEKGQTVTLRCDPISGHDNLYWYRRVMGKEIKFLLHFVKESKQDESGMPNNRFLAERTGGTYSTLKVQPAELEDSGVYFCASSRGQAKQETQYFGPGTRLLVL.

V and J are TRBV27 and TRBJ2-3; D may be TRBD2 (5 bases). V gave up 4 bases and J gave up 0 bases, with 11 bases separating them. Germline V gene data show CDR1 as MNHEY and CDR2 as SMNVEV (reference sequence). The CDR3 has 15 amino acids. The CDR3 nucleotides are TGTGCCAGCAGTTCGGTAGCGCTCAGCACAGATACGCAGTATTTT. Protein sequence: CASSSVALSTDTQYF.

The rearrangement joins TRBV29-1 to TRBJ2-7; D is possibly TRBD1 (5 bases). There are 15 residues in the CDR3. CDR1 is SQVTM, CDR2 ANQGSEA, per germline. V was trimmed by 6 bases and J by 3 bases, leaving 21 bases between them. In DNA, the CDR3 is TGCAGCGTAGCTGACAGTATATCATCAGTCTACGAGCAGTACTTC. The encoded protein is CSVADSISSVYEQYF.

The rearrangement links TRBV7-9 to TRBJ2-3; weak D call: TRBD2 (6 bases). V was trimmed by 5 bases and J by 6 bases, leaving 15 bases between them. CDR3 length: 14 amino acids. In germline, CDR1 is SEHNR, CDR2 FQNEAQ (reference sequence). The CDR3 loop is CASSIRTTSDTQYF. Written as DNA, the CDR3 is TGTGCCAGCAGCATCAGGACTACCTCGGATACGCAGTATTTT. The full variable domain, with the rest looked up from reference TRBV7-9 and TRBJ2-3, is DTGVSQNPRHKITKRGQNVTFRCDPISEHNRLYWYRQTLGQGPEFLTYFQNEAQLEKSRLLSDRFSAERPKGSFSTLEIQRTEQGDSAMYLCASSIRTTSDTQYFGPGTRLTVL.

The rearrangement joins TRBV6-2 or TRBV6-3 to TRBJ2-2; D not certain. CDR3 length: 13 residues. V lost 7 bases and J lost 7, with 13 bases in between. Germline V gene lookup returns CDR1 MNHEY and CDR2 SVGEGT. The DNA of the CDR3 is TGTGCCAGCAATGGGCGCTTGGACGGGGAGCTGTTTTTT. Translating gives CASNGRLDGELFF.

The CDR3 spells CASSPVAGATDTQYF. DNA of the CDR3: TGTGCCAGCTCACCCGTAGCGGGGGCCACAGATACGCAGTATTTT. The chain has TRBV18 and TRBJ2-3; TRBD2 agrees at 9 bases. V shed 3 bases and J 2 bases; nucleotides not matched to a gene: 3. CDR3 length: 15 amino acids. In germline, CDR1 is KGHSH, CDR2 LQKENI.

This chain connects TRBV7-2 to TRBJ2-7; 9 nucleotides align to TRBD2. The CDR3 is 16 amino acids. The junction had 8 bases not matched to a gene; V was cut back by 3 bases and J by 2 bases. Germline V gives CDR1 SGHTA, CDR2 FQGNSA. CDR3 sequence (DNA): TGTGCCAGCAGCTTGGGGAGGACTAGCGAGGCCTACGAGCAGTACTTC. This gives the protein CASSLGRTSEAYEQYF.

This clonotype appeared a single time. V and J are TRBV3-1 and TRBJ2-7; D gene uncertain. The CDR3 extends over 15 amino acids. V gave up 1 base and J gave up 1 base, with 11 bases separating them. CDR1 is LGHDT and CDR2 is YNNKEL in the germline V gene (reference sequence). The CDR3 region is CASSQVGSGSYEQYF. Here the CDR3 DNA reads TGTGCCAGCAGCCAAGTGGGGTCTGGATCCTACGAGCAGTACTTC.

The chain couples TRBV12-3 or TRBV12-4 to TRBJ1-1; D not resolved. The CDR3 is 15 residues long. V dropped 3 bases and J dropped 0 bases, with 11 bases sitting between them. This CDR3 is CASSFVSAMNTEAFF. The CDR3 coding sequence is TGTGCCAGCAGTTTCGTATCAGCTATGAACACTGAAGCTTTCTTT.

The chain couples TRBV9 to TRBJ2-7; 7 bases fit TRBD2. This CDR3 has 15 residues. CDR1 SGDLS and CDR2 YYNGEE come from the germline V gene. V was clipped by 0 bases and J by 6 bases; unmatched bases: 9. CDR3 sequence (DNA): TGTGCCAGCAGCGTAGGAGGCGGGAGTCATGGCGAGCAGTACTTC. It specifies CASSVGGGSHGEQYF. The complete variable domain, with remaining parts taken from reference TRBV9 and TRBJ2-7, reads DSGVTQTPKHLITATGQRVTLRCSPRSGDLSVYWYQQSLDQGLQFLIQYYNGEERAKGNILERFSAQQFPDLHSELNLSSLELGDSALYFCASSVGGGSHGEQYFGPGTRLTVT.